This T cell receptor (beta chain) emerged from a study of shared clonotypes between healthy human individuals (dated by TCRdb to about 2020). Turning to the overall study: The cohort comprised a couple of women and a few men aged 18 to 49 years. To estimate repertoire size and how much clonotype sharing occurs between individuals, the study deeply sequenced the blood TCR repertoires of five healthy adults. To increase sequencing depth and limit assay-specific biases, different laboratories used diverse techniques to prepare libraries and sequence TCR repertoires. For each donor, three plates each were used for CD4 naive and CD4 memory, two plates were used for CD8 naive, and one plate was used for CD8 memory. Between about 0.8 and 9 billion PBMCs per donor were obtained by leukapheresis.

Using the deep immunoSEQ assay, TCR CDR3 regions were amplified from genomic DNA by multiplex PCR. For each cell subset, the extracted genomic DNA was distributed evenly across all wells of several immunoSEQ 96-well plates, and each plate served as one replicate. For sorted subsets, approximately 0.2 ug of genomic DNA, equivalent to around 29,000 T cell genomes, went into each replicate PCR. Purified libraries were measured with a Qubit 3.0 fluorometer, size-checked on a Bioanalyzer 2100, and measured again with the KAPA Library Quantification kit. Every immunoSEQ 96-well plate was sequenced on a dedicated single-read 150-cycle Illumina NextSeq 550 flow cell. As for the original processing: The immunoSEQ output contained only junctional sequences without quality scores, so filtering could not match that applied to full-length reads. To assign V/J genes and CDR3, sequences were annotated against IMGT germline references using PyIR, a Python wrapper for IgBLAST v1.9. Reads were filtered out if the reads had weak V/J assignments (E-value above 1e-6), no CDR3, stop codons, out-of-frame junctions, or ambiguous translated residues. A V3J clonotype was defined by an identical inferred V gene, J gene, and CDR3 amino acid sequence. The percentage overlap between two repertoires was calculated by dividing the number of shared unique clonotypes by the size of the smaller repertoire. Richness of each repertoire was evaluated using RTK rarefaction, the Chao1 estimator, and Recon v2.1 estimates of unobserved clonotypes. For all TCRbeta clonotypes obtained by the gDNA method from a handful of donors, generation probabilities were computed with OLGA. Not all clones reach the TCRdb copy of this immuneACCESS table, which keeps in-frame sequences only. Checked studies attribute under half of the gap to unresolved V genes and leave the rest unexplained. That table furnishes V, J and clone size, whereas the DNA furnished D and trimming. The sample profile shows 1.6 million or so clones; 98% of them were found once. Jointly, the top ten make up 0.36% of the sample.

Per the germline V gene, SGHVS is the CDR1 and FQNEAQ is the CDR2. A distance of 3 bases separates the germline ends of V and J, which lose 3 bases and 1 base respectively. Taken from cysteine to phenylalanine, the CDR3 has 12 residues. The sequence is cut down to CDR3 DNA, 36 bases in frame from base 1. The research as a whole found: Pairwise subsampling led to the expectation that sequencing depth would affect the degree of clonotype sharing among donors. Compared with non-shared clonotypes, the clonotypes found in all four sorted-subset donors had higher generation probabilities. The small number of donors limited the genetic and exposure-history diversity represented. Estimated clonotype richness was generally larger for naive than for memory subsets. Only blood was sampled, and tissue TCR repertoires likely differ from those in blood. Even with the large sequencing depth, rarefaction of the sorted-subset datasets indicated that sequencing was incomplete. Across a handful of donors, around 5% of naive CD4, around 3.5% of naive CD8, 2.3% of memory CD4, and approximately 0.4% of memory CD8 clonotypes were shared.

A note on this clone: Its antigen has not been determined. Base qualities are not provided; no much larger clone lies one nucleotide away.

The donors were healthy, HIV-negative adults with no recently reported acute infections or vaccinations. Only Caucasian adults living in Nashville, Tennessee, USA were represented among the donors. CD4+ T cells were enriched by magnetic negative selection; naive cells were then positively selected on CD45RA, and the negative fraction formed the memory subset. Blood was collected by leukapheresis, and PBMCs were isolated by Ficoll-Histopaque density gradient centrifugation and then cryopreserved in liquid nitrogen vapor phase. Analytical flow cytometry was used to check the purity and quantity of every magnetically sorted T cell population. From each sorted fraction, genomic DNA was isolated and quantified by UV absorbance on a Nanodrop 2000c.

In this chain, TRBV7-8 is recombined with TRBJ1-1; no D gene is confidently identified. Sequencing was done on a sample of naive CD4+ T cells sorted from blood. The sample's cell subset or site, from its label and the paper: CD45RA+ positively selected. The TCR originated in a man aged 25-40 years in good health. The DNA sequence is given as TGTGCCAGCAGCTTTTCGAACACTGAAGCTTTCTTT. It translates as CASSFSNTEAFF.